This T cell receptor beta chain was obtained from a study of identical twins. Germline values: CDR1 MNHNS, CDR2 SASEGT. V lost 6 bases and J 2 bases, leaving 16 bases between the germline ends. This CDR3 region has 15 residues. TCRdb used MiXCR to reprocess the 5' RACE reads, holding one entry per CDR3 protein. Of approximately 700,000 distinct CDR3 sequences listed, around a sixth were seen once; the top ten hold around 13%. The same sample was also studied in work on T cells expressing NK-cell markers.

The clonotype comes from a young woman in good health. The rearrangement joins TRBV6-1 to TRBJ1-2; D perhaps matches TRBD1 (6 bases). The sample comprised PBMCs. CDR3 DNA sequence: TGTGCCAGCAGCGGGGCAGGGGCACCGAACTATGGCTACACCTTC. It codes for CASSGAGAPNYGYTF.